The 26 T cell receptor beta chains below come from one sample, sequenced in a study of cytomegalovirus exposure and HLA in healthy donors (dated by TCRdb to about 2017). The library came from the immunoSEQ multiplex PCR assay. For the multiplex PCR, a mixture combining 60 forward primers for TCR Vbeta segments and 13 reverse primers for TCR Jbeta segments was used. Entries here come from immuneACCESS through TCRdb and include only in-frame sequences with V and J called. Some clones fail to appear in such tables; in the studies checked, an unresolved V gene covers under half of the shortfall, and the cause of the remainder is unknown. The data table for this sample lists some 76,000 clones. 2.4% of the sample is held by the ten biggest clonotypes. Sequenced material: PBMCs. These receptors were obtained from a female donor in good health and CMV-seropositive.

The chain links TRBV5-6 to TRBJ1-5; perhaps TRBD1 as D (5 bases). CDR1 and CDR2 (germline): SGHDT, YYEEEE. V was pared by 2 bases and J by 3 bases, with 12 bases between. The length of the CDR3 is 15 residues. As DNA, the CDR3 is TGTGCCAGCAGCTTTTGGAGGGGCTCCAATCAGCCCCAGCATTTT. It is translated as CASSFWRGSNQPQHF.

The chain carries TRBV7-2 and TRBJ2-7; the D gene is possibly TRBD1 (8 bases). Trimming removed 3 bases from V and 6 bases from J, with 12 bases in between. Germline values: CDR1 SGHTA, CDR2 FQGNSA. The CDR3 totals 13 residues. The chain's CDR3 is CASSLDREGEQYF. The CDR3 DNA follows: TGTGCCAGCAGCTTGGACAGGGAGGGCGAGCAGTACTTC.

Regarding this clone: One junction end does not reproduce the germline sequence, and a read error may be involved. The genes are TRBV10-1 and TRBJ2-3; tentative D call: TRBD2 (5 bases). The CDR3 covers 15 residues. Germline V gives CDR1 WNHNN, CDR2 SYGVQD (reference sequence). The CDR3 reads CASSERLASTDTQYF. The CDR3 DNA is TGCGCCAGCAGTGAGAGGCTAGCAAGCACCGATACGCAGTATTTT.

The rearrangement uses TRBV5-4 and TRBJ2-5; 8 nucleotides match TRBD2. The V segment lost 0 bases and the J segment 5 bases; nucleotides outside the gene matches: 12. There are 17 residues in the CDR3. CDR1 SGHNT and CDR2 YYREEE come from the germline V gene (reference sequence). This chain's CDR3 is CASSLADAGGRGETQYF. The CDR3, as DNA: TGTGCCAGCAGCTTGGCGGATGCGGGGGGCCGGGGGGAGACCCAGTACTTC. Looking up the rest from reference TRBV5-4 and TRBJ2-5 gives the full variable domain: ETGVTQSPTHLIKTRGQQVTLRCSSQSGHNTVSWYQQALGQGPQFIFQYYREEENGRGNFPPRFSGLQFPNYSSELNVNALELDDSALYLCASSLADAGGRGETQYFGPGTRLLVL.

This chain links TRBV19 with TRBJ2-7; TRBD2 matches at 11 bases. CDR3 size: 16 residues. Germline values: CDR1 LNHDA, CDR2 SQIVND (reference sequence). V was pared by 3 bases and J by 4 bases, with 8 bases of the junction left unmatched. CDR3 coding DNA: TGTGCCAGTAGTATCCCAGGACTAGCGGGTCGATACGAGCAGTACTTC. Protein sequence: CASSIPGLAGRYEQYF.

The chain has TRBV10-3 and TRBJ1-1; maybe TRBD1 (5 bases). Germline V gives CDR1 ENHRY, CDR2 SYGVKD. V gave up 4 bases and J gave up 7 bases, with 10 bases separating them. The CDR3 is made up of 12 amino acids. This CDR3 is CAISGRGGEAFF. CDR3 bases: TGTGCCATCAGTGGGCGGGGGGGTGAAGCTTTCTTT.

The CDR3 protein is CASSYSLGTGVTEAFF. DNA for the CDR3: TGTGCCAGCAGTTACTCCCTCGGGACAGGGGTTACTGAAGCTTTCTTT. V and J are TRBV6-5 and TRBJ1-1; 10 bases are a match to TRBD1. Germline V gene data show CDR1 as MNHEY and CDR2 as SVGAGI. The ends lost 0 bases at V and 5 bases at J; junction bases unmatched: 6. The CDR3 is 16 amino acids.

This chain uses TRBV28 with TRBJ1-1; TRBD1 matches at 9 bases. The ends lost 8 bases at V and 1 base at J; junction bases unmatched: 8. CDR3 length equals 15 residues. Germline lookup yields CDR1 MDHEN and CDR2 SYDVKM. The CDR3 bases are TGTGCCAGCCCTCCGGGACAGGGAAAGAACACTGAAGCTTTCTTT. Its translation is CASPPGQGKNTEAFF. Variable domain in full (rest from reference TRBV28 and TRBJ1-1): DVKVTQSSRYLVKRTGEKVFLECVQDMDHENMFWYRQDPGLGLRLIYFSYDVKMKEKGDIPEGYSVSREKKERFSLILESASTNQTSMYLCASPPGQGKNTEAFFGQGTRLTVV.

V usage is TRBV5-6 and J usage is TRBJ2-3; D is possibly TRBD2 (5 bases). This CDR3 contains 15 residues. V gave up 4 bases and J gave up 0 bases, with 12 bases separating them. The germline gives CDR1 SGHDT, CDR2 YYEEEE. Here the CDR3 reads CASSLERESTDTQYF. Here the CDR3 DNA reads TGTGCCAGCAGCCTCGAACGGGAAAGCACAGATACGCAGTATTTT.

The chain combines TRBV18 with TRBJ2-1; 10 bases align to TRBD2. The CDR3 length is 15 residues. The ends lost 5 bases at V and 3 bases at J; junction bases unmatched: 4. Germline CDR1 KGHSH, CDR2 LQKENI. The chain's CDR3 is CASSTTSGLYNEQFF. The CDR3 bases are TGTGCCAGCTCAACGACTAGCGGGCTCTACAATGAGCAGTTCTTC.

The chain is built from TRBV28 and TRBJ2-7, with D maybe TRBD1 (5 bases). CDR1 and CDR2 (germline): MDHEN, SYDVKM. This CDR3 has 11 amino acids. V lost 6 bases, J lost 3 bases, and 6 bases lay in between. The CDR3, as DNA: TGTGCCAGCAGACAGGACTACGAGCAGTACTTC. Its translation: CASRQDYEQYF.

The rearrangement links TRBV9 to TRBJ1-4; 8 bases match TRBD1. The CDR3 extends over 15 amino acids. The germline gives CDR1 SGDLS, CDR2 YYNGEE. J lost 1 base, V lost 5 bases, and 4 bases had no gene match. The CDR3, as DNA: TGTGCCAGCAGTCGGACAGGGCTAACTAATGAAAAACTGTTTTTT. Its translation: CASSRTGLTNEKLFF.

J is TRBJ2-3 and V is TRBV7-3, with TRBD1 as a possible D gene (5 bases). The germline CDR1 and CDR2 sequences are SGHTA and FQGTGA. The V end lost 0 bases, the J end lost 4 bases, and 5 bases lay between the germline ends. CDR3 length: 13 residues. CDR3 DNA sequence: TGTGCCAGCAGCTTAACAGGGGCAGATACGCAGTATTTT. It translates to CASSLTGADTQYF. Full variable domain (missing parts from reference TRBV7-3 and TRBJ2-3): GAGVSQTPSNKVTEKGKYVELRCDPISGHTALYWYRQSLGQGPEFLIYFQGTGAADDSGLPNDRFFAVRPEGSVSTLKIQRTERGDSAVYLCASSLTGADTQYFGPGTRLTVL.

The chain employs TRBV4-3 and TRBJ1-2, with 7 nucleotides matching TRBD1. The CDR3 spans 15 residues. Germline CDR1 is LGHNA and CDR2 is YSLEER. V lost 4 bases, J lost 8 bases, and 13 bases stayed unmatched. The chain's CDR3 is CASSPSAQGKIGYTF. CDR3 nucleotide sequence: TGCGCCAGCAGCCCATCAGCACAGGGGAAAATCGGCTACACCTTC.

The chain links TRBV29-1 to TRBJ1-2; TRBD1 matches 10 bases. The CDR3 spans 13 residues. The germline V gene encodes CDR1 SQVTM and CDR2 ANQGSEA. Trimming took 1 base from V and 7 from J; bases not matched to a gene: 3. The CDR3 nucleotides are TGCAGCGTTGAAGCCCGGGACAGGGGTGGCTACACCTTC. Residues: CSVEARDRGGYTF.

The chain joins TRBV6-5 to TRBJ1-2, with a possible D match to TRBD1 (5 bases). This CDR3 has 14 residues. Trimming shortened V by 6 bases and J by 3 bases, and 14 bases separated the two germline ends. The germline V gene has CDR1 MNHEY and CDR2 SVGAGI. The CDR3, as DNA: TGTGCCAGCAGGTACGGGGGGTCTCACTATGGCTACACCTTC. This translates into CASRYGGSHYGYTF.

Here the CDR3 reads CSVEDRGGRVNGYTF. CDR3 DNA sequence: TGCAGCGTTGAAGATAGGGGGGGACGGGTCAATGGCTACACCTTC. The V call is TRBV29-1, the J call TRBJ1-2, with D perhaps TRBD1 (6 bases). The germline V gene encodes CDR1 SQVTM and CDR2 ANQGSEA. V was pared by 0 bases and J by 6 bases, with 17 bases between. The CDR3 sequence is 15 residues long.

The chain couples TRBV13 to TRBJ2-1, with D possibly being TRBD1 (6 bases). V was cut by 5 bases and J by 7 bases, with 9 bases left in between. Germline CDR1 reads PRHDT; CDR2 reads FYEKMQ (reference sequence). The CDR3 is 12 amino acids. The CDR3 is CASSLGQNEQFF. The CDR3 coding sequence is TGTGCCAGCAGCCTGGGACAAAATGAGCAGTTCTTC.

The CDR3 coding sequence is TGTGCCAGCAGTTTACAGGACAATGAGCAGTTCTTC. Its protein is CASSLQDNEQFF. The chain combines TRBV28 with TRBJ2-1, with D uncertain. The CDR3 runs 12 residues. Germline V gives CDR1 MDHEN, CDR2 SYDVKM. V lost 2 bases to trimming and J lost 5 bases, with 4 bases between them.

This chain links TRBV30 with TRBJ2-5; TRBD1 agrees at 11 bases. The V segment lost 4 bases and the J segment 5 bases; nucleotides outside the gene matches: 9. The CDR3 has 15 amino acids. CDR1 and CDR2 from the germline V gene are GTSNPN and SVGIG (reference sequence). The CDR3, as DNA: TGTGCCTGGACTCTTGGACAGGGGGCAGGGGAGACCCAGTACTTC. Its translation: CAWTLGQGAGETQYF.

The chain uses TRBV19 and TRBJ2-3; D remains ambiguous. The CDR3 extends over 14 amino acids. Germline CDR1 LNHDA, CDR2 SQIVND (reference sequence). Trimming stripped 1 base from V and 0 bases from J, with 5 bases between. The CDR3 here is CASSIGGSTDTQYF. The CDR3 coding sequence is TGTGCCAGTAGTATAGGCGGCAGCACAGATACGCAGTATTTT.

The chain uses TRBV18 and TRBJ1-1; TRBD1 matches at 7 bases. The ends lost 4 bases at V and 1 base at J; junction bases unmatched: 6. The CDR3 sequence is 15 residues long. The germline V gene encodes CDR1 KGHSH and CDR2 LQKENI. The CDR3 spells CASSLAGQENTEAFF. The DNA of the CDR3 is TGTGCCAGCTCACTGGCCGGACAGGAGAACACTGAAGCTTTCTTT. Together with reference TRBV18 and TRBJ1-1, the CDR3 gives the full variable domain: NAGVMQNPRHLVRRRGQEARLRCSPMKGHSHVYWYRQLPEEGLKFMVYLQKENIIDESGMPKERFSAEFPKEGPSILRIQQVVRGDSAAYFCASSLAGQENTEAFFGQGTRLTVV.

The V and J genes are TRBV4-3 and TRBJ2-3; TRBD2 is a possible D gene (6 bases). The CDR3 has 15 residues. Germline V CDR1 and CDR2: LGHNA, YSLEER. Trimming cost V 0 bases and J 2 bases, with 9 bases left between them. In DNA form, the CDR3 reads TGCGCCAGCAGCCAAGAGGAGGGACCCACAGATACGCAGTATTTT. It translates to CASSQEEGPTDTQYF.

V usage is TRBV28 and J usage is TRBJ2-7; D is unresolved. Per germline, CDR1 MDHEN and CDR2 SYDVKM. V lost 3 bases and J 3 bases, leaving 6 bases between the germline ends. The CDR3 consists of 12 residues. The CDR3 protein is CASSFSRYEQYF. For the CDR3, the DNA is TGTGCCAGCAGTTTTTCCCGCTACGAGCAGTACTTC.

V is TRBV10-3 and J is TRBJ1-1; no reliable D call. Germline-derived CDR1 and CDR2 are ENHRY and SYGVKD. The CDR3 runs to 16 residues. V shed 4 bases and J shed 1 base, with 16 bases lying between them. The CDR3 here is CAISGPPGRANTEAFF. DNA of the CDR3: TGTGCCATCAGTGGCCCCCCCGGGAGAGCGAACACTGAAGCTTTCTTT.

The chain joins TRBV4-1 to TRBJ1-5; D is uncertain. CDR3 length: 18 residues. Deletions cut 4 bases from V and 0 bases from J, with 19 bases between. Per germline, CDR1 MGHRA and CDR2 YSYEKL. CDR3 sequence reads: CASSPSPPLPNSNQPQHF. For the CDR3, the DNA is TGCGCCAGCAGCCCAAGCCCCCCTCTTCCCAATAGCAATCAGCCCCAGCATTTT.